The 24 T cell receptor beta chains below all came from one sample that was sequenced in a study of blood T cells in healthy people across ages. For the second PCR, which ran for about 7 to 12 cycles, a sample-barcoded 5' primer and a J-beta primer mix were used. Each CDR3 protein is one row after TCRdb ran MiXCR on the 5' RACE reads. The table shows about 650,000 distinct CDR3 sequences, with 52% occurring only once. What was sequenced was blood. These receptors were taken from a woman older than 75 in good health.

This clonotype was detected a few times. V usage is TRBV7-3 and J usage is TRBJ2-6; the D is unclear. CDR3 length: 18 amino acids. Trimming removed 5 bases at V and 0 bases at J, with 17 bases between. Germline V gives CDR1 SGHTA, CDR2 FQGTGA. This CDR3 reads CASSPVPPSPSGANVLTF. The CDR3 DNA follows: TGTGCCAGCAGCCCAGTGCCCCCATCCCCCTCTGGGGCCAACGTCCTGACTTTC.

This clonotype was counted ten times or more. The chain couples TRBV12-3 or TRBV12-4 to TRBJ2-1, with a possible D match to TRBD2 (6 bases). V was pared by 5 bases and J by 1 base, with 12 bases between. The CDR3 has 15 residues. The CDR3 nucleotides are TGTGCCAGCAGTCCCGCCGGGGGTTCCTACAATGAGCAGTTCTTC. Amino acids: CASSPAGGSYNEQFF.

A note on this clonotype: This may be a read error, as it is one base from a much larger clone. CDR3 loop: CASSLVQGSAYEQYF. In nucleotides, the CDR3 is TGTGCCAGCAGCTTAGTACAGGGTTCTGCCTACGAGCAGTACTTC. The chain joins TRBV11-2 to TRBJ2-7; D might be TRBD1 (6 bases). V lost 1 base and J lost 2, with 12 bases in between. This CDR3 is 15 amino acids long. Germline V gives CDR1 SGHAT, CDR2 FQNNGV.

The V call is TRBV11-2, the J call TRBJ2-3; 11 nucleotides match TRBD2. Germline V CDR1 and CDR2: SGHAT, FQNNGV. The CDR3 runs 15 residues. Trimming cost V 5 bases and J 3 bases; bases outside gene matches: 4. CDR3 region: CASSSSGRGTDTQYF. In nucleotides, the CDR3 is TGTGCCAGCAGCAGTAGCGGGAGGGGAACAGATACGCAGTATTTT.

The chain has TRBV5-6 and TRBJ2-4, with 8 bases identical to TRBD2. V shed 4 bases and J 5 bases; nucleotides not matched to a gene: 5. The CDR3 loop spans 14 amino acids. The V gene's germline CDR1 is SGHDT and CDR2 YYEEEE. CDR3: CASSITSGENIQYF. CDR3 bases: TGTGCCAGCAGCATCACTAGCGGAGAAAACATTCAGTACTTC.

In the case of this clonotype: A read error is possible here, since a much larger clone lies one base away. This sequence joins TRBV7-9 and TRBJ2-1; 11 positions agree with TRBD2. The length of the CDR3 is 15 residues. Trimming cost V 5 bases and J 5 bases; bases outside gene matches: 5. Germline CDR1 reads SEHNR; CDR2 reads FQNEAQ (reference sequence). CDR3 sequence reads: CASSKLAGAHNEQFF. The CDR3 bases are TGTGCCAGCAGCAAACTAGCGGGGGCGCACAATGAGCAGTTCTTC.

V is TRBV20-1 and J is TRBJ2-7; possibly TRBD2 for D (6 bases). CDR3 length: 14 amino acids. CDR1 DFQATT and CDR2 SNEGSKA come from the germline V gene (reference sequence). V was trimmed by 3 bases and J by 0 bases, leaving 12 bases between them. CDR3 loop: CSASSGTYSYEQYF. The CDR3 DNA reads TGCAGTGCTAGTAGCGGAACCTACTCCTACGAGCAGTACTTC.

This rearrangement joins TRBV3-1 to TRBJ1-1; 7 bases are a match to TRBD1. The CDR3 runs 15 residues. Losses at the gene ends were 4 bases for V and 0 bases for J; bases not matched to a gene: 5. Looked up from germline, CDR1 is LGHDT and CDR2 is YNNKEL (reference sequence). The CDR3, as DNA: TGTGCCAGCAGCCCCCGGGACAGCCTGAACACTGAAGCTTTCTTT. Translating gives CASSPRDSLNTEAFF.

This clonotype was seen at least ten times. The chain carries TRBV5-1 and TRBJ2-5; tentative D call: TRBD2 (6 bases). This CDR3 contains 16 residues. Trimming took 4 bases from V and 1 from J, leaving 17 bases between them. Germline V gene data show CDR1 as SGHRS and CDR2 as YFSETQ. Here the CDR3 DNA reads TGCGCCAGCAGCCCTGCTAGCGACGGCTCCCAAGAGACCCAGTACTTC. Translated: CASSPASDGSQETQYF.

The gene calls are TRBV20-1 and TRBJ2-5, with 11 positions matching TRBD2. Germline V gene data show CDR1 as DFQATT and CDR2 as SNEGSKA (reference sequence). After removal of 7 bases from V and 11 bases from J, the junction contained 15 bases not matched to a gene. The CDR3 contains 14 residues. The CDR3 region is CSVLAGGKDNEQYF. The DNA of the CDR3 is TGCAGTGTTCTAGCGGGGGGAAAAGACAATGAGCAGTACTTC.

This chain uses TRBV29-1 with TRBJ1-4; 7 nucleotides match TRBD1. Germline loops: CDR1 SQVTM, CDR2 ANQGSEA. This CDR3 is built from 13 residues. V shed 4 bases and J 7 bases; nucleotides not matched to a gene: 6. The CDR3 sequence: CSVGQGSSEKLFF. DNA of the CDR3: TGCAGCGTTGGACAGGGAAGTTCTGAAAAACTGTTTTTT.

In this sample, this clonotype turned up many times. The V call is TRBV3-1, the J call TRBJ2-4, with a tentative D call TRBD1 (5 bases). Germline CDR1 is LGHDT and CDR2 is YNNKEL (reference sequence). CDR3 size: 17 residues. With 0 bases removed from V and 1 base from J, the gap between germline ends came to 13 bases. The CDR3 region is CASSQDLGAWAKNIQYF. The CDR3 region has the DNA TGTGCCAGCAGCCAAGATTTAGGGGCATGGGCCAAAAACATTCAGTACTTC.

The rearrangement links TRBV27 to TRBJ2-1; 8 nucleotides match TRBD1. The length of the CDR3 is 16 residues. V shed 7 bases, J shed 4 bases, and the junction held 12 bases outside the gene matches. In germline, CDR1 is MNHEY, CDR2 SMNVEV (reference sequence). In DNA, the CDR3 is TGTGCCAGCACCGTGGACAGGGACGGTCCTTACAATGAGCAGTTCTTC. Its protein is CASTVDRDGPYNEQFF.

This clonotype was recorded many times. This chain links TRBV5-4 with TRBJ2-5; 7 nucleotides match TRBD1. The CDR3 is 14 residues long. The V gene's germline CDR1 is SGHNT and CDR2 YYREEE (reference sequence). V trimming: 0 bases; J trimming: 3 bases; junction bases outside the gene matches: 2. DNA for the CDR3: TGTGCCAGCAGCTTGGAAGGGACAGAAGAGACCCAGTACTTC. Residues: CASSLEGTEETQYF.

This clonotype was recorded many times. V usage is TRBV5-1 and J usage is TRBJ1-1, with D perhaps matching TRBD1 (6 bases). V lost 2 bases to trimming and J lost 7 bases, with 15 bases between them. CDR3 length: 14 amino acids. Germline CDR1 reads SGHRS; CDR2 reads YFSETQ. The CDR3 coding sequence is TGCGCCAGCAGCTTAGGGGGGGCTCCCGATGAAGCTTTCTTT. Translation: CASSLGGAPDEAFF.

The V and J genes are TRBV12-3 or TRBV12-4 and TRBJ2-7; 7 bases align to TRBD2. This CDR3 is 16 amino acids long. The V gene end was trimmed by 5 bases and the J gene end by 2 bases; junction bases not matched to a gene: 12. The CDR3 sequence is CASSPGAGIVAYEQYF. In DNA, the CDR3 is TGTGCCAGCAGTCCCGGAGCGGGAATCGTAGCCTACGAGCAGTACTTC.

This clonotype was seen only a few times. This sequence joins TRBV3-1 and TRBJ2-5; perhaps D is TRBD1 or TRBD2 (6 bases each). V was pared by 1 base and J by 11 bases, with 20 bases between. The CDR3 runs to 15 residues. Germline CDR1 reads LGHDT; CDR2 reads YNNKEL (reference sequence). CDR3: CASSQVVRPRGEQYF. As DNA, the CDR3 is TGTGCCAGCAGCCAAGTGGTGCGTCCGAGGGGGGAGCAGTACTTC.

This clonotype has ten or more counts. Here the CDR3 reads CASSQWGDRIETQYF. CDR3 coding DNA: TGCGCCAGCAGCCAGTGGGGCGACCGGATTGAAACCCAGTACTTC. The chain has TRBV4-1 and TRBJ2-5; TRBD1 might be the D (5 bases). Germline V CDR1 and CDR2: MGHRA, YSYEKL. The ends were cut back, 3 bases at V and 8 bases at J, with 19 bases in the middle. This CDR3 has 15 amino acids.

This clonotype was seen repeatedly, ten times or more. The J gene is TRBJ2-7, the V gene TRBV7-3, with TRBD2 as a possible D gene (6 bases). The V gene lost 5 bases and the J gene lost 2 bases, with 16 bases spanning the gap. The CDR3 runs 15 residues. The germline V gene has CDR1 SGHTA and CDR2 FQGTGA. The CDR3 nucleotides are TGTGCCAGCAGCCCTTCTAGCGTCATCCCCTACGAGCAGTACTTC. It encodes CASSPSSVIPYEQYF. The variable domain in full, with the rest retrieved from reference TRBV7-3 and TRBJ2-7, is GAGVSQTPSNKVTEKGKYVELRCDPISGHTALYWYRQSLGQGPEFLIYFQGTGAADDSGLPNDRFFAVRPEGSVSTLKIQRTERGDSAVYLCASSPSSVIPYEQYFGPGTRLTVT.

This clonotype was found a few times. V is TRBV14 and J is TRBJ1-1; no firm D call. The V end lost 6 bases, the J end lost 5 bases, and 7 bases lay between the germline ends. CDR3 length: 11 amino acids. Germline CDR1 SGHDN, CDR2 FVKESK. CDR3 in amino acids: CASSQTTEAFF. DNA for the CDR3: TGTGCCAGCAGTCAAACGACTGAAGCTTTCTTT.

The rearrangement uses TRBV7-2 and TRBJ2-3; 7 bases fit TRBD1. After removal of 11 bases from V and 0 bases from J, the junction contained 14 bases not matched to a gene. Per the germline V gene, CDR1 is SGHTA and CDR2 is FQGNSA. CDR3 length equals 16 residues. For the CDR3, the DNA is TGTGCCGGCTGCGGGCGGACAGGACTTAGCACAGATACGCAGTATTTT. It codes for CAGCGRTGLSTDTQYF.

V usage is TRBV29-1 and J usage is TRBJ2-5; TRBD1 matches at 10 bases. The J call may be in error: the DNA end matches TRBJ2-7 better. Germline CDR1 reads SQVTM; CDR2 reads ANQGSEA. The CDR3 has 15 residues. The CDR3 sequence is CSVVEPGQGIREQYF. The CDR3 DNA reads TGCAGCGTTGTGGAACCGGGACAGGGGATACGCGAGCAGTACTTC.

This clonotype was counted between two and nine times. The chain links TRBV14 to TRBJ2-5, with D hard to call. CDR3 length: 15 residues. Germline V gene lookup returns CDR1 SGHDN and CDR2 FVKESK. V lost 1 base and J lost 9, with 18 bases in between. The CDR3 region has the DNA TGTGCCAGCAGCCAAGTTAGGAACAGCTTCAATGCCCAGTACTTC. Its translation is CASSQVRNSFNAQYF.

The rearrangement links TRBV5-6 to TRBJ2-1; 10 bases are shared with TRBD2. CDR1 and CDR2 (germline): SGHDT, YYEEEE. The J segment lost 4 bases and the V segment lost 3 bases, leaving 10 bases of the junction unmatched. The CDR3 consists of 17 residues. The CDR3 protein is CASSYGSLAGDYNEQFF. DNA of the CDR3: TGTGCCAGCAGCTACGGCTCTCTAGCGGGAGATTACAATGAGCAGTTCTTC.